The TCR beta chain under discussion was sequenced for a study of radiation and T cells in renal cell carcinoma. Looking at the study overall: Nephrectomy followed 15 Gy stereotactic body radiation by 4 weeks. Overall study findings and caveats: Pretreatment tumor biopsies were lacking, so baseline clonotypes are unknown. In blood, top tumor clones expanded by 2 weeks, shrinking by 4.

Trimming took off 0 bases at V and 7 bases at J, with 13 bases between the two ends. The CDR3 sequence is 14 residues long. The germline CDR1 and CDR2 sequences are SQVTM and ANQGSEA. Here immunoSEQ multiplex PCR was the method, and the copy in TCRdb shows in-frame clones only, minus some. The data hold 100,000 or so clones, with approximately 86% observed a single time. Notes on this clone: No antigen is known for it. In the same sample, other DNA sequences code for this CDR3.

Time point in this sample: baseline pretreatment blood. Treatment indicated: 15 Gy SBRT to primary tumor, nephrectomy 4 weeks later. Blood was sampled at baseline, 2 weeks and 4 weeks after SBRT. This chain joins TRBV29-1 and TRBJ2-1, with D possibly being TRBD2 (6 bases). This sample comprised blood, obtained from a patient whose treatment included radiotherapy and nephrectomy. The TCR was taken from a man aged 45-65 years with renal cell carcinoma. CDR3 nucleotide sequence: TGCAGCGTTGAAGACGGCAGGGAGGTTAATGAGCAGTTCTTC. Residues: CSVEDGREVNEQFF.